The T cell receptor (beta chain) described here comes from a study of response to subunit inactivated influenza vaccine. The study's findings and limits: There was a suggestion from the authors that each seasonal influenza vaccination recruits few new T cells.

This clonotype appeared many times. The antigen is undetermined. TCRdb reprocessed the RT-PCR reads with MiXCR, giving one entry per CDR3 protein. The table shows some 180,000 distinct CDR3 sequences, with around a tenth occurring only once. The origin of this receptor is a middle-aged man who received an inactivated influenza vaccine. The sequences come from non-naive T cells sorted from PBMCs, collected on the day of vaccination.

CDR3 nucleotides: TGTGCCAGCAGCCCATACTACACCGGGGAGCTGTTTTTT. Protein sequence: CASSPYYTGELFF. The gene calls are TRBV14 and TRBJ2-2; D not resolved. The CDR3 runs 13 residues. V lost 4 bases, J lost 3 bases, and 6 bases lay in between. Germline V lookup: CDR1 SGHDN, CDR2 FVKESK.